The 23 T cell receptor beta chains below come from one sample, sequenced in a study of T cell responses to AZD1222 COVID-19 vaccine. Sequenced by immunoSEQ multiplex PCR; TCRdb stores in-frame clones only, minus some. The sample has some 200,000 clones, over 85% seen once. This specimen was peripheral blood, taken 28 days after the second AZD1222 dose. The receptor set was obtained from an adult who received the AZD1222 COVID-19 vaccine.

The V and J genes are TRBV9 and TRBJ2-1; 8 bases map to TRBD2. Germline CDR1 and CDR2: SGDLS and YYNGEE. Losses at the gene ends were 0 bases for V and 6 bases for J; bases not matched to a gene: 8. CDR3 length: 16 residues. The CDR3 region has the DNA TGTGCCAGCAGCGTAGAACCAGCGGGGGTGCTCAATGAGCAGTTCTTC. Translating it yields CASSVEPAGVLNEQFF.

The chain carries TRBV5-4 and TRBJ2-3, with a weak D call TRBD1 (6 bases). Germline CDR1 and CDR2: SGHNT and YYREEE (reference sequence). Trimming removed 4 bases at V and 3 bases at J, with 9 bases between. The CDR3 totals 13 residues. The CDR3 DNA is TGTGCCAGCAGCGTACAGGGAACAGATACGCAGTATTTT. Its protein is CASSVQGTDTQYF.

The chain recombines TRBV20-1 with TRBJ1-2, with 7 positions matching TRBD1. Unmatched junction bases numbered 2, after V lost 7 bases and J lost 6 bases. The CDR3 is made up of 10 amino acids. Germline CDR1 is DFQATT and CDR2 is SNEGSKA (reference sequence). The DNA for the CDR3 is TGCAGTGTTGGACAGGATGGCTACACCTTC. As protein: CSVGQDGYTF.

The gene calls are TRBV6-5 and TRBJ1-1; D possibly corresponds to TRBD1 (5 bases). Germline CDR1 reads MNHEY; CDR2 reads SVGAGI. V gave up 6 bases and J gave up 1 base, with 9 bases separating them. The CDR3 runs to 13 residues. The CDR3 DNA sequence: TGTGCCAGCAGCCGACAGAAGAACACTGAAGCTTTCTTT. Translating it yields CASSRQKNTEAFF.

The chain recombines TRBV6-2 or TRBV6-3 with TRBJ2-7; D gene unclear. V was shortened by 4 bases and J by 0 bases, with 16 bases between the two germline ends. This CDR3 spans 16 amino acids. CDR1 MNHEY and CDR2 SVGEGT come from the germline V gene. The CDR3 bases are TGTGCCAGCAGTTCCTACTCCGGAGCATTCTCCTACGAGCAGTACTTC. Its translation: CASSSYSGAFSYEQYF.

J is TRBJ2-7 and V is TRBV2; D is possibly TRBD1 (5 bases). Germline V gene lookup returns CDR1 SNHLY and CDR2 FYNNEI. V lost 4 bases and J 7 bases, leaving 11 bases between the germline ends. The CDR3 has 12 residues. CDR3 nucleotide sequence: TGTGCCAGCAGTGGCCCAGGGCGGGAGCAGTACTTC. Translation: CASSGPGREQYF.

The V call is TRBV5-4, the J call TRBJ1-6; 10 bases agree with TRBD1. CDR1 and CDR2 (germline): SGHNT, YYREEE (reference sequence). The V segment lost 5 bases and the J segment 7 bases; nucleotides outside the gene matches: 6. The CDR3 extends over 15 amino acids. CDR3: CASSSPGQGNSPLHF. The CDR3 nucleotides are TGTGCCAGCAGTTCCCCGGGACAGGGGAATTCACCCCTCCACTTT.

The chain couples TRBV12-3 or TRBV12-4 to TRBJ2-1; perhaps TRBD1 as D (5 bases). This CDR3 is 13 amino acids long. V lost 1 base, J lost 8 bases, and 9 bases lay in between. The CDR3 DNA is TGTGCCAGCAGTTTAGGGATACAGGATGAGCAGTTCTTC. The encoded protein is CASSLGIQDEQFF.

The chain recombines TRBV5-4 with TRBJ2-2, with D possibly matching TRBD1 (5 bases). Germline CDR1 is SGHNT and CDR2 is YYREEE (reference sequence). The CDR3 covers 15 residues. Trimming cost V 0 bases and J 4 bases, with 10 bases left between them. This CDR3 reads CASSLGQGSTGELFF. The DNA of the CDR3 is TGTGCCAGCAGCTTGGGGCAGGGAAGCACCGGGGAGCTGTTTTTT.

The chain couples TRBV6-1 to TRBJ2-5; TRBD2 matches at 8 bases. CDR1 and CDR2 from the germline V gene are MNHNS and SASEGT. CDR3 length: 16 residues. The J segment lost 5 bases and the V segment lost 0 bases, leaving 8 bases of the junction unmatched. CDR3 protein: CASSEALGGATETQYF. DNA of the CDR3: TGTGCCAGCAGTGAAGCTCTCGGGGGGGCTACTGAGACCCAGTACTTC.

The rearrangement links TRBV30 to TRBJ2-7; D tentatively fits TRBD1 or TRBD2 (5 bases each). The CDR3 has 16 amino acids. Trimming took 3 bases from V and 7 from J, leaving 25 bases between them. Germline V gene sequence: CDR1 GTSNPN, CDR2 SVGIG (reference sequence). The CDR3 region has the DNA TGTGCCTGGAGGGCCCTTGGGGACCCCATTCTGTATGAGCAGTACTTC. Translating gives CAWRALGDPILYEQYF.

This clone was counted a few times. This chain connects TRBV5-6 to TRBJ1-4, with D possibly matching TRBD1 (6 bases). The CDR3 is 14 residues long. V lost 0 bases, J lost 5 bases, and 8 bases lay in between. CDR1 and CDR2 from the germline V gene are SGHDT and YYEEEE. CDR3 amino acids: CASSLGQGNEKLFF. CDR3 in DNA: TGTGCCAGCAGCTTGGGTCAGGGGAATGAAAAACTGTTTTTT.

The chain carries TRBV5-5 and TRBJ1-4; D is perhaps TRBD1 (5 bases). V dropped 2 bases and J dropped 10 bases, with 15 bases sitting between them. Germline V gives CDR1 SGHKS, CDR2 YYEKEE (reference sequence). There are 14 residues in the CDR3. In DNA form, the CDR3 reads TGTGCCAGCAGCTTCGGCGAGACGGGGGTAAAACTGTTTTTT. It is translated as CASSFGETGVKLFF.

The chain employs TRBV3-1 (or the pseudogene TRBV3-2) and TRBJ2-5, with 8 positions matching TRBD1. Germline CDR1 and CDR2: LGHDT and YNNKEL (reference sequence). The ends lost 2 bases at V and 5 bases at J; junction bases unmatched: 16. The CDR3 contains 18 residues. CDR3 residues: CASSQPPISGGAGETQYF. The CDR3 nucleotides are TGTGCCAGCAGCCAACCTCCTATTTCAGGGGGCGCGGGGGAGACCCAGTACTTC.

The rearrangement uses TRBV25-1 and TRBJ1-3; 9 positions match TRBD1. V trimming: 5 bases; J trimming: 2 bases; junction bases outside the gene matches: 1. The CDR3 runs to 14 residues. CDR1 and CDR2 (germline): MGHDK, SYGVNS. The CDR3 protein is CASSRTGAGNTIYF. CDR3 sequence (DNA): TGTGCCAGCAGTAGGACAGGGGCTGGAAACACCATATATTTT.

The chain has TRBV24-1 and TRBJ1-6; 7 bases fit TRBD1. Losses at the gene ends were 4 bases for V and 2 bases for J; bases not matched to a gene: 10. The CDR3 has 18 residues. CDR1 is KGHDR and CDR2 is SFDVKD in the germline V gene. CDR3 coding DNA: TGTGCCACCAGTGACTTGCGACAGGGAAGGACCTATAATTCACCCCTCCACTTT. Its translation: CATSDLRQGRTYNSPLHF.

On this clone: A junction end diverges from the germline sequence, so it may reflect a read error. The genes are TRBV13 and TRBJ2-7; 9 bases are shared with TRBD1. Germline V gene sequence: CDR1 PRHDT, CDR2 FYEKMQ (reference sequence). The length of the CDR3 is 12 residues. CDR3 residues: CASSLGRDREFF. The CDR3 DNA reads as TGTGCCAGCAGCTTAGGCCGGGACAGGGAGTTCTTC.

V gene TRBV6-5 combines with J gene TRBJ2-7, with 9 bases matching TRBD1. CDR3 length: 15 residues. V dropped 5 bases and J dropped 2; count of bases not matched to a gene: 7. CDR1 is MNHEY, CDR2 SVGAGI, per germline. In DNA form, the CDR3 reads TGTGCCAGCAGTCAACGGACAGGGGTCGCCTACGAGCAGTACTTC. As protein: CASSQRTGVAYEQYF.

The chain joins TRBV19 to TRBJ1-6, with TRBD1 matching 8 bases. The CDR3 has 15 amino acids. Germline V lookup: CDR1 LNHDA, CDR2 SQIVND (reference sequence). V trimming: 7 bases; J trimming: 2 bases; junction bases outside the gene matches: 4. In DNA form, the CDR3 reads TGTGCCAGTATGGGGACAGGCGCCTATAATTCACCCCTCCACTTT. Translation: CASMGTGAYNSPLHF.

The chain couples TRBV9 to TRBJ2-6; D gene ambiguous. The CDR3 consists of 17 residues. CDR1 is SGDLS and CDR2 is YYNGEE in the germline V gene. V was clipped by 0 bases and J by 1 base, with 11 bases between them. The CDR3 loop is CASSVAQSYSGANVLTF. Here the CDR3 DNA reads TGTGCCAGCAGCGTAGCACAATCCTATTCTGGGGCCAACGTCCTGACTTTC.

This chain's CDR3 is CASSRDNEQFF. CDR3 sequence (DNA): TGTGCCAGCAGCCGGGACAATGAGCAGTTCTTC. The chain employs TRBV21-1 and TRBJ2-1; TRBD2 is the table's D call, not checked against the DNA. TRBV21-1 is designated a pseudogene. The CDR3 is 11 amino acids.

V is TRBV10-3 and J is TRBJ2-1; 8 nucleotides agree with TRBD2. J was trimmed by 6 bases and V by 4 bases; bases with no gene match: 11. There are 16 residues in the CDR3. CDR1 and CDR2 (germline): ENHRY, SYGVKD. The CDR3 DNA reads as TGTGCCATCAGTGGTAACGGGGGGGCATTTAGCAATGAGCAGTTCTTC. It yields the protein CAISGNGGAFSNEQFF.

DNA of the CDR3: TGTGCTAGTGGTTTGGTAAAGGAACAGGGGGGCACTGAAGCTTTCTTT. As protein: CASGLVKEQGGTEAFF. The chain joins TRBV12-5 to TRBJ1-1; TRBD1 agrees at 8 bases. The CDR3 consists of 16 residues. Losses at the gene ends were 0 bases for V and 4 bases for J; bases not matched to a gene: 7. Germline V gene sequence: CDR1 LGHNT, CDR2 FRNRAP.